These 13 T cell receptor beta chains were sequenced from one sample in a study of shared clonotypes between healthy human individuals. This table comes from immunoSEQ multiplex PCR, and its TCRdb copy is limited to in-frame clones, with some not included. The top ten clones hold roughly 0.36% of a sample with 2 million to 2.5 million clones, approximately 93% of them seen once. The sequenced material came from naive CD4+ T cells from PBMCs. Subset noted: CD45RA+ positively selected. Receptors originate from a man between 18 and 29 years old in good health. Some clones in this sample may be carry-over from other donors' samples.

The V gene is TRBV7-3, the J gene TRBJ1-1; 9 positions agree with TRBD1. CDR3 length: 14 amino acids. CDR1 and CDR2 (germline): SGHTA, FQGTGA. Unmatched junction bases numbered 2, after V lost 2 bases and J lost 4 bases. The CDR3 here is CASSLDRGSTEAFF. The CDR3 region has the DNA TGTGCCAGCAGCTTAGACAGGGGGAGCACTGAAGCTTTCTTT.

The chain combines TRBV28 with TRBJ1-2; no firm D call. The germline V gene has CDR1 MDHEN and CDR2 SYDVKM. The CDR3 extends over 15 amino acids. Trimming took 2 bases from V and 1 from J, leaving 11 bases between them. DNA of the CDR3: TGTGCCAGCAGTTTAGACGGTGCGATTAACTATGGCTACACCTTC. Its translation: CASSLDGAINYGYTF.

A note on this clone: Additional DNA sequences in this sample encode the identical CDR3. The CDR3: CSVAGQNYGYTF. As DNA, the CDR3 is TGCAGCGTTGCAGGGCAGAACTATGGCTACACCTTC. The J gene is TRBJ1-2, the V gene TRBV29-1; D perhaps matches TRBD1 (5 bases). The CDR3 has 12 residues. Per germline, CDR1 SQVTM and CDR2 ANQGSEA. Trimming removed 4 bases at V and 2 bases at J, with 8 bases between.

The V and J genes are TRBV5-1 and TRBJ2-1, with D perhaps assigned TRBD1 or TRBD2 (6 bases each). The CDR3 extends over 17 amino acids. Germline V gives CDR1 SGHRS, CDR2 YFSETQ. V was cut by 0 bases and J by 0 bases, with 13 bases left in between. CDR3 protein: CASSLARGDPSYNEQFF. In DNA, the CDR3 is TGCGCCAGCAGCTTGGCTAGGGGGGACCCCTCCTACAATGAGCAGTTCTTC.

This clone was seen a single time. The rearrangement joins TRBV11-2 to TRBJ1-2, with D possibly TRBD1 on 5 matching bases. This CDR3 comprises 16 residues. Germline CDR1 SGHAT, CDR2 FQNNGV. The V end was cut by 0 bases, the J end by 3 bases, with 14 bases between. As DNA, the CDR3 is TGTGCCAGCAGCTTAGATCAAGGGGTAGTCGACTATGGCTACACCTTC. Translated, it gives CASSLDQGVVDYGYTF.

The rearrangement uses TRBV7-2 and TRBJ2-7; D is perhaps TRBD1 or TRBD2 (6 bases each). With 3 bases removed from V and 1 base from J, the gap between germline ends came to 13 bases. Germline values: CDR1 SGHTA, CDR2 FQGNSA. The CDR3 contains 15 residues. CDR3: CASSLGGELSYEQYF. DNA of the CDR3: TGTGCCAGCAGCTTGGGGGGCGAGCTTTCCTACGAGCAGTACTTC.

V and J are TRBV28 and TRBJ2-1; D call uncertain. Trimming shortened V by 4 bases and J by 6 bases, and 7 bases separated the two germline ends. CDR1 MDHEN and CDR2 SYDVKM come from the germline V gene. This CDR3 region has 12 residues. The CDR3 nucleotides read TGTGCCAGCAGTTACTCCCCCAATGAGCAGTTCTTC. Encoded protein: CASSYSPNEQFF. Supplemented by reference TRBV28 and TRBJ2-1, the full variable domain reads DVKVTQSSRYLVKRTGEKVFLECVQDMDHENMFWYRQDPGLGLRLIYFSYDVKMKEKGDIPEGYSVSREKKERFSLILESASTNQTSMYLCASSYSPNEQFFGPGTRLTVL.

This clone was seen a single time. The CDR3: CASSIRSGRYEQFF. In DNA, the CDR3 is TGTGCCAGTAGTATTCGCAGCGGGAGGTATGAGCAGTTCTTC. This chain joins TRBV19 and TRBJ2-1, with 9 positions matching TRBD2. Germline assignment: CDR1 LNHDA and CDR2 SQIVND (reference sequence). The trim removed 3 bases at V and 8 bases at J, leaving 5 bases unmatched. This CDR3 is built from 14 residues.

The V gene is TRBV5-1, the J gene TRBJ2-7, with 11 positions matching TRBD2. CDR1 is SGHRS, CDR2 YFSETQ, per germline. With 0 bases clipped from V and 2 bases from J, the junction kept 10 bases outside the gene matches. The CDR3 is 18 amino acids. The CDR3 bases are TGCGCCAGCAGCTTGGGTCCCTCTGGACTAGCGGGCACCTACGAGCAGTACTTC. Amino acids: CASSLGPSGLAGTYEQYF.

This clone was detected once. This sequence joins TRBV19 and TRBJ1-1; a weak D match, TRBD1 (5 bases). Trimming removed 4 bases at V and 0 bases at J, with 9 bases between. CDR1 is LNHDA, CDR2 SQIVND, per germline (reference sequence). The CDR3 contains 14 residues. Written as DNA, the CDR3 is TGTGCCAGTAGTACCCTCAGGGTGAACACTGAAGCTTTCTTT. This gives the protein CASSTLRVNTEAFF.

The chain uses TRBV6-4 and TRBJ1-6; D not resolved. The germline V gene has CDR1 MRHNA and CDR2 SNTAGT. V lost 6 bases, J lost 6 bases, and 18 bases lay in between. The CDR3 contains 16 residues. The DNA for the CDR3 is TGTGCCAGCAGGGCCCGGCTACTAGGAGGTAATTCACCCCTCCACTTT. Translation gives CASRARLLGGNSPLHF.

The chain carries TRBV7-3 and TRBJ1-1; D remains unclear. The germline V and J ends were trimmed by 4 bases and 1 base, with 7 bases remaining between them. This CDR3 has 13 amino acids. Germline-derived CDR1 and CDR2 are SGHTA and FQGTGA. The CDR3 nucleotides read TGTGCCAGCAGCTCCCAATGGAACACTGAAGCTTTCTTT. It codes for CASSSQWNTEAFF.

The chain links TRBV29-1 to TRBJ1-2; 7 nucleotides line up with TRBD1. Per the germline V gene, CDR1 is SQVTM and CDR2 is ANQGSEA. Trimming cost V 7 bases and J 4 bases; bases outside gene matches: 15. The CDR3 has 15 residues. The CDR3 reads CSAAPGQTSGYGYTF. For the CDR3, the DNA is TGCAGCGCCGCGCCGGGACAGACCTCTGGCTATGGCTACACCTTC.